The 17 T cell receptor beta chains in this list originate from one sample, sequenced in a study of cytomegalovirus exposure and HLA in healthy donors. PCR involved 60 Vbeta and 13 Jbeta primers. The repertoire was sequenced with immunoSEQ multiplex PCR; TCRdb's copy has only in-frame clones and lacks some. This sample carries about 91,000 clones, around nine tenths of them seen once, and the ten largest clones take about 8.6%. Sequencing was done on a sample of PBMCs. The receptors originated from a man younger than 45 in good health and CMV-seropositive.

The V gene is TRBV10-2, the J gene TRBJ2-7; 8 bases match TRBD2. V was clipped by 0 bases and J by 7 bases; unmatched bases: 8. This CDR3 region has 15 residues. The germline V gene encodes CDR1 WSHSY and CDR2 SAAADI. CDR3 coding DNA: TGCGCCAGCAGTGAGTCAGCGGGACTAGTTGAGGAGCAGTACTTC. This encodes CASSESAGLVEEQYF.

This sequence joins TRBV5-6 and TRBJ2-1; 8 bases line up with TRBD2. Germline V gives CDR1 SGHDT, CDR2 YYEEEE. The ends lost 1 base at V and 5 bases at J; junction bases unmatched: 8. The CDR3 length is 16 residues. CDR3: CASSLLGLVLNNEQFF. The CDR3, as DNA: TGTGCCAGCAGCTTGCTGGGACTAGTCTTAAACAATGAGCAGTTCTTC.

The V call is TRBV10-3, the J call TRBJ2-6, with D tentatively TRBD2 (5 bases). Trimming cost V 10 bases and J 0 bases, with 13 bases left between them. This CDR3 has 15 residues. Germline CDR1 reads ENHRY; CDR2 reads SYGVKD. CDR3 amino acids: CATRRVDSGANVLTF. The CDR3 bases are TGTGCCACCAGGCGGGTCGACTCTGGGGCCAACGTCCTGACTTTC.

The gene calls are TRBV6-5 and TRBJ1-2; 8 nucleotides align to TRBD1. Per germline, CDR1 MNHEY and CDR2 SVGAGI. Trimming removed 9 bases from V and 4 bases from J; junction bases left unmatched: 13. This CDR3 region has 15 residues. The CDR3 coding sequence is TGTGCCAGTTCTCCGACAGGGGCACCCTTCTATGGCTACACCTTC. It translates to CASSPTGAPFYGYTF.

This clone was seen a handful of times. The chain is built from TRBV6-5 and TRBJ2-7; 9 bases align to TRBD1. CDR1 is MNHEY and CDR2 is SVGAGI in the germline V gene. This CDR3 spans 16 amino acids. V trimming: 2 bases; J trimming: 3 bases; junction bases outside the gene matches: 8. CDR3: CASSYGGRQGGYEQYF. DNA for the CDR3: TGTGCCAGCAGTTACGGTGGGAGACAGGGGGGCTACGAGCAGTACTTC.

The chain combines TRBV10-1 with TRBJ2-3, with TRBD2 identical over 8 bases. V shed 4 bases, J shed 4 bases, and the junction held 4 bases outside the gene matches. From germline, CDR1 is WNHNN and CDR2 SYGVQD (reference sequence). The CDR3 has 14 amino acids. This CDR3 is CASSGTTSADTQYF. The CDR3 DNA reads TGCGCCAGCAGTGGGACGACTAGCGCAGATACGCAGTATTTT.

The J gene is TRBJ2-4, the V gene TRBV29-1, with D unclear. V shed 4 bases and J shed 5 bases, with 12 bases lying between them. The CDR3 totals 13 residues. Looked up from germline, CDR1 is SQVTM and CDR2 is ANQGSEA. CDR3 nucleotide sequence: TGCAGCGTTGCCTCGGAGATAGAAAACATTCAGTACTTC. Encoded protein: CSVASEIENIQYF.

This chain links TRBV28 with TRBJ2-7; a weak D match, TRBD1 (7 bases). Trimming took off 6 bases at V and 6 bases at J, with 21 bases between the two ends. This CDR3 has 15 amino acids. Per germline, CDR1 MDHEN and CDR2 SYDVKM. The CDR3: CASRAGGTAPLEQYF. The CDR3 nucleotides read TGTGCCAGCAGGGCCGGAGGGACAGCCCCCCTCGAGCAGTACTTC.

The V gene is TRBV27, the J gene TRBJ2-7; 7 nucleotides match TRBD2. Germline CDR1 reads MNHEY; CDR2 reads SMNVEV (reference sequence). This CDR3 contains 14 residues. The V gene end was trimmed by 1 base and the J gene end by 4 bases; junction bases not matched to a gene: 4. The CDR3 region is CASSLFGGNYEQYF. The CDR3 DNA sequence: TGTGCCAGCAGTTTATTCGGGGGGAATTACGAGCAGTACTTC.

V usage is TRBV15 and J usage is TRBJ2-1; a possible D gene is TRBD2 (6 bases). The germline CDR1 and CDR2 sequences are LNHNV and YYDKDF (reference sequence). The V and J ends lost 0 bases and 5 bases respectively, with 11 bases between them. This CDR3 region has 15 residues. As DNA, the CDR3 is TGTGCCACCAGCAGAGACGCGGGAATGAACAATGAGCAGTTCTTC. Translated: CATSRDAGMNNEQFF. The variable domain in full, with the rest retrieved from reference TRBV15 and TRBJ2-1, is DAMVIQNPRYQVTQFGKPVTLSCSQTLNHNVMYWYQQKSSQAPKLLFHYYDKDFNNEADTPDNFQSRRPNTSFCFLDIRSPGLGDTAMYLCATSRDAGMNNEQFFGPGTRLTVL.

The gene calls are TRBV4-1 and TRBJ2-1; possible D gene TRBD2, 6 bases. This CDR3 contains 13 residues. V lost 0 bases to trimming and J lost 14 bases, with 14 bases between them. Germline V lookup: CDR1 MGHRA, CDR2 YSYEKL. This chain's CDR3 is CASSQEILAREFF. The CDR3 DNA follows: TGCGCCAGCAGCCAAGAGATCCTAGCGCGGGAGTTCTTC.

The V gene is TRBV30, the J gene TRBJ1-5; no firm D call. This CDR3 spans 15 amino acids. The V gene lost 2 bases and the J gene lost 3 bases, with 14 bases spanning the gap. Germline lookup yields CDR1 GTSNPN and CDR2 SVGIG (reference sequence). CDR3 DNA sequence: TGTGCCTGGAGTTTCGGGGAGAGTGTCAATCAGCCCCAGCATTTT. It is translated as CAWSFGESVNQPQHF.

This clone was seen a single time. The chain links TRBV2 to TRBJ2-2, with D perhaps TRBD1 (6 bases). Trimming took 9 bases from V and 0 from J, leaving 11 bases between them. This CDR3 is 14 amino acids long. Germline loops: CDR1 SNHLY, CDR2 FYNNEI. CDR3 DNA sequence: TGTGCCAGTTTCAGGGGAGCGAACACCGGGGAGCTGTTTTTT. This codes for CASFRGANTGELFF.

The chain recombines TRBV2 with TRBJ2-5; D may be TRBD2 (5 bases). This CDR3 is built from 15 residues. V shed 0 bases and J shed 0 bases, with 8 bases lying between them. CDR1 and CDR2 from the germline V gene are SNHLY and FYNNEI. The CDR3 DNA follows: TGTGCCAGCAGTGAAGCATTCGGGGACCAAGAGACCCAGTACTTC. Amino acid sequence: CASSEAFGDQETQYF. The whole variable domain, filled in from reference TRBV2 and TRBJ2-5, reads EPEVTQTPSHQVTQMGQEVILRCVPISNHLYFYWYRQILGQKVEFLVSFYNNEISEKSEIFDDQFSVERPDGSNFTLKIRSTKLEDSAMYFCASSEAFGDQETQYFGPGTRLLVL.

The V and J genes are TRBV5-4 and TRBJ2-1; 11 bases agree with TRBD2. V was pared by 5 bases and J by 3 bases, with 4 bases of the junction left unmatched. Germline loops: CDR1 SGHNT, CDR2 YYREEE (reference sequence). This CDR3 comprises 15 residues. This chain's CDR3 is CASRSGTSGYNEQFF. The CDR3 bases are TGTGCCAGCAGGTCCGGGACTAGCGGCTACAATGAGCAGTTCTTC.

The rearrangement links TRBV7-9 to TRBJ1-4, with 12 bases lining up with TRBD1. Trimming removed 4 bases from V and 7 bases from J; junction bases left unmatched: 4. The germline gives CDR1 SEHNR, CDR2 FQNEAQ (reference sequence). CDR3 size: 15 residues. Here the CDR3 DNA reads TGTGCCAGCAGCTGGGGACAGGGGGCGCGTGAAAAACTGTTTTTT. This gives the protein CASSWGQGAREKLFF. The complete variable domain, with remaining parts taken from reference TRBV7-9 and TRBJ1-4, reads DTGVSQNPRHKITKRGQNVTFRCDPISEHNRLYWYRQTLGQGPEFLTYFQNEAQLEKSRLLSDRFSAERPKGSFSTLEIQRTEQGDSAMYLCASSWGQGAREKLFFGSGTQLSVL.

The chain employs TRBV7-2 and TRBJ1-1; 7 bases map to TRBD1. The germline CDR1 and CDR2 sequences are SGHTA and FQGNSA. The V gene end was trimmed by 5 bases and the J gene end by 1 base; junction bases not matched to a gene: 4. There are 14 residues in the CDR3. DNA for the CDR3: TGTGCCAGCAGCCCGGACAGGTCGAACACTGAAGCTTTCTTT. This codes for CASSPDRSNTEAFF.